The rows below give T cell receptor beta chains drawn from one sample of a study of blood T cell repertoires in COVID-19. Assay used: immunoSEQ multiplex PCR; TCRdb lists only in-frame clones, some missing. The table has about 270,000 clones, under 95% seen once. The sample taken for sequencing was PBMCs or T cells enriched from blood (not recorded which). All receptors come from a woman aged 40-49 years with acute COVID-19. Each CDR3 is given with its conserved first and last residue. Fields, in order: CDR3 DNA, CDR3 protein, clone size, V gene, D gene, J gene. A D gene is named only where the DNA matches it firmly. Some rows have no size entry. The others give once, few or many, or a class for an expanded clone.

TGCGCCAGCAGACAACGAGGGGGGAGGACAGGGCTCTACGAGCAGTACTTC,CASRQRGGRTGLYEQYF,-,TRBV23-1,TRBD1,TRBJ2-7
TGTGCCAGCAGCCTGCGACTAGCGGTTGACAATGAGCAGTTCTTC,CASSLRLAVDNEQFF,-,TRBV7-2,TRBD2,TRBJ2-1
TGTGCCAGTGTCGACAGGGAAATAAACACTGAAGCTTTCTTT,CASVDREINTEAFF,-,TRBV19,TRBD1,TRBJ1-1
TGTGCCAGCAGCATGGTCTCAGGGATGAACACTGAAGCTTTCTTT,CASSMVSGMNTEAFF,-,TRBV7-2,-,TRBJ1-1
TGTGCCAGCAGTGACTCGATATTAGTTGGGGAGGACAACTACGAGCAGTACTTC,CASSDSILVGEDNYEQYF,-,TRBV6-4,-,TRBJ2-7
TGTGCCAGCAGAAACGTAGGGGTAGGGGAGCTGTTTTTT,CASRNVGVGELFF,-,TRBV2,-,TRBJ2-2
TGTGCCAGCAGGGCCCGGGACAGGGAATCTTTCTTT,CASRARDRESFF,-,TRBV6-5,TRBD1,TRBJ1-1
TGTGCCAGTTCGGAGGGGACAGGGGGCAAAAACATTCAGTACTTC,CASSEGTGGKNIQYF,few,TRBV18,TRBD1,TRBJ2-4
TGTGCCAGCAGCTTACGGTCCACCGGGAGGGTTCCCTACGAGCAGTACTTC,CASSLRSTGRVPYEQYF,-,TRBV7-3,TRBD2,TRBJ2-7
TGTGCCAGTAGTACGGGACAGGTGAACACTGAAGCTTTCTTT,CASSTGQVNTEAFF,once,TRBV19,TRBD1,TRBJ1-1
TGTGCCATCAGTGAGTCGACAGGGATCGAAGCTTTCTTT,CAISESTGIEAFF,-,TRBV10-3,TRBD1,TRBJ1-1
TGTGCCAGCAGCGTACGAGGACCACGGGGAGAGACCCAGTACTTC,CASSVRGPRGETQYF,-,TRBV2,-,TRBJ2-5
TGTGCCAGCAGTTCGGCAGGGCTCTATGGCTACACCTTC,CASSSAGLYGYTF,-,TRBV28,-,TRBJ1-2
TGTGCCAGTAGTATGGGGGGGATGACCGGGGAGCTGTTTTTT,CASSMGGMTGELFF,-,TRBV19,TRBD2,TRBJ2-2
TGTGCCACCAGTGATATCCTAGCGGGAGGCTACAATGAGCAGTTCTTC,CATSDILAGGYNEQFF,-,TRBV24-1,TRBD2,TRBJ2-1
TGTGCCAGCAGTTACTCAGGCGGGAGAGGTTACGAGCAGTACTTC,CASSYSGGRGYEQYF,once,TRBV6-6,TRBD2,TRBJ2-7
TGTGCCAGCAGCCCCAGGGCAAGGCCCACAGATACGCAGTATTTT,CASSPRARPTDTQYF,-,TRBV14,-,TRBJ2-3
TGTGCCAGCAGCCAATTCCCCCTTCAGCGGGCGGGAGGGCACACAGATACGCAGTATTTT,CASSQFPLQRAGGHTDTQYF,-,TRBV4-2,TRBD2,TRBJ2-3
TGTGCCAGCAGCCAGAACCGGGGACAGGGGCACGAGCAGTACTTC,CASSQNRGQGHEQYF,-,TRBV5-4,TRBD1,TRBJ2-7
TGTGCCAGCAGTGTCTTAGTCATGAACACTGAAGCTTTCTTT,CASSVLVMNTEAFF,-,TRBV2,-,TRBJ1-1
TGCGCCAGCAGCCAAGTAGCGGAGCACTCCTACAATGAGCAGTTCTTC,CASSQVAEHSYNEQFF,-,TRBV4-3,-,TRBJ2-1
TGTGCCAGCAGCTTAGGGGGACAGGCGAGAGAGAACACTGAAGCTTTCTTT,CASSLGGQARENTEAFF,-,TRBV7-9,TRBD1,TRBJ1-1
TGTGCCAGCAGCTTAGTAGGGACAGCCGAGAAAGAGACCCAGTACTTC,CASSLVGTAEKETQYF,-,TRBV7-6,TRBD1,TRBJ2-5
TGTGCCAGCAGGGACGAGGACAGATTATCTGAAAAACTGTTTTTT,CASRDEDRLSEKLFF,-,TRBV28,-,TRBJ1-4
TGTGCCAGTAGCGGAGTATCGTGGGTGAGAGGCTACACCTTC,CASSGVSWVRGYTF,-,TRBV19,-,TRBJ1-2
TGTGCCAGCAGCCCGGGACTCCGACCCAACAATGAGCAGTTCTTC,CASSPGLRPNNEQFF,-,TRBV5-5,-,TRBJ2-1
TGTGCCAGTAGTGGACAGGGTGTAGGAGAAGAGACCCAGTACTTC,CASSGQGVGEETQYF,-,TRBV19,TRBD1,TRBJ2-5
TGCGCCAGCAGCGCGGGACTAGCGGGAGGGACAGATACGCAGTATTTT,CASSAGLAGGTDTQYF,-,TRBV5-1,TRBD2,TRBJ2-3
TGTGCCAGCAGTTTAGCCCAGGGTGGCTACACCTTC,CASSLAQGGYTF,-,TRBV28,-,TRBJ1-2
TGCGCCACTTCGTCCGGGACTACGAACACCGGGGAGCTGTTTTTT,CATSSGTTNTGELFF,-,TRBV5-1,TRBD2,TRBJ2-2
TGCGCCAGCAGCCAAGATCGGGGGACGCGGGGGAAATATGGCTACACCTTC,CASSQDRGTRGKYGYTF,-,TRBV4-1,-,TRBJ1-2
TGTGCCAGCAGCCAAGGCCAAACCCAAGGGACAGGGTACTACAATGAGCAGTTCTTC,CASSQGQTQGTGYYNEQFF,-,TRBV4-2,TRBD1,TRBJ2-1
TGTGCCAGCAGCAGACGGGACAGGGAGGGCAATGAGCAGTTCTTC,CASSRRDREGNEQFF,-,TRBV5-4,TRBD1,TRBJ2-1
TGTGCCAGCAGTGAGGCTAGCTCCTACGAGCAGTACTTC,CASSEASSYEQYF,-,TRBV2,-,TRBJ2-7
TGTGCCAGCACCCAAACTCCTGGAAACACCATATATTTT,CASTQTPGNTIYF,-,TRBV11-3,-,TRBJ1-3
TGTGCCAGCAGCTTAGTCCCGGGACAGGGGGCGATTGGCTACACCTTC,CASSLVPGQGAIGYTF,-,TRBV7-8,TRBD1,TRBJ1-2
TGTGCCAGCAGCCTGGGAGGGGTCACTGAAGCTTTCTTT,CASSLGGVTEAFF,once,TRBV3-1/TRBV3-2,-,TRBJ1-1
TGTGCCAGCAGTGGAACCCCGGGAGAAAAACTGTTTTTT,CASSGTPGEKLFF,-,TRBV12-3/TRBV12-4,-,TRBJ1-4
TGTGCCAGCAGCAGACGGGGGGGCGATACCGGGGAGCTGTTTTTT,CASSRRGGDTGELFF,-,TRBV28,TRBD2,TRBJ2-2
TGTGCCAGTAGTATATACGGAGGGGTTGAAGGTTTTCCGCGGAGTGGCTACACCTTC,CASSIYGGVEGFPRSGYTF,-,TRBV19,-,TRBJ1-2
TGTGCCAGCAATGGGCACAGGGGGGGTATGGAGCAGTACTTC,CASNGHRGGMEQYF,-,TRBV2,-,TRBJ2-7
TGTGCCAGCAGCTTAGCGCCAGGGTCCGGGCAGCCCCAGCATTTT,CASSLAPGSGQPQHF,-,TRBV7-6,-,TRBJ1-5
TGTGCCAGTAGTATCGCAGGGGGGAATCAGCCCCAGCATTTT,CASSIAGGNQPQHF,once,TRBV19,TRBD1,TRBJ1-5
TGTGCCAGCAGTGAGACAGGGGAAGGTGGCTACACCTTC,CASSETGEGGYTF,-,TRBV28,TRBD1,TRBJ1-2
TGTGCCAGCAGCCGGGGACGGGGCGGCGGAGCGGGAGAGACCCAGTACTTC,CASSRGRGGGAGETQYF,-,TRBV7-2,-,TRBJ2-5
TGTGCCAGCAGCCAAGAACCGGGCTATGGCTACACCTTC,CASSQEPGYGYTF,once,TRBV14,-,TRBJ1-2
TGTGCCAGCAGCCTACGCGGGAGGGTTCCAGATACGCAGTATTTT,CASSLRGRVPDTQYF,-,TRBV5-5,TRBD2,TRBJ2-3
TGTGCCAGCAGCTTAGGCCAGGGCGGTGAAAAACTGTTTTTT,CASSLGQGGEKLFF,-,TRBV13,-,TRBJ1-4
TGTGCCAGCAGCACAGAAGCGGGGGGGTGGACCGGGGAGCTGTTTTTT,CASSTEAGGWTGELFF,-,TRBV7-8,TRBD2,TRBJ2-2
TGTGCCAGCCGGGCGACGGGGGAGCCCCAGCATTTT,CASRATGEPQHF,-,TRBV16,-,TRBJ1-5
TGTGCCAGTAGTATAGACCCGGCAGGCTTTAATGGCTACACCTTC,CASSIDPAGFNGYTF,-,TRBV19,-,TRBJ1-2
TGTGCCAGCAGCCCGGGACATAATAGCAATCAGCCCCAGCATTTT,CASSPGHNSNQPQHF,-,TRBV9,-,TRBJ1-5
TGTGCCAGCAGCCCTACTAGCGGAACTAGCACAGATACGCAGTATTTT,CASSPTSGTSTDTQYF,-,TRBV9,TRBD2,TRBJ2-3
TGTGCCAGCAGCCCCACGCGCGCGGGGGGGCGATTAAACAATGAGCAGTTCTTC,CASSPTRAGGRLNNEQFF,-,TRBV3-1/TRBV3-2,TRBD2,TRBJ2-1
TGTGCCAGCAGCTTAGGGCAGGGACAAGCCTACAATGAGCAGTTCTTC,CASSLGQGQAYNEQFF,-,TRBV7-3,-,TRBJ2-1
TGCGCCAGCAGCCAAACCGGGACAGGGATAAATCAGCCCCAGCATTTT,CASSQTGTGINQPQHF,-,TRBV4-1,TRBD1,TRBJ1-5
TGTGCCAGCTCCGCATCACAGGGTGAGGATGGCTACACCTTC,CASSASQGEDGYTF,-,TRBV18,-,TRBJ1-2